This T cell receptor beta chain was sequenced in a study of vaccination effects on CD4 cells after COVID-19. Antigen-specific CD4+ T cells expanded by the ViraFEST assay with viral peptide pools were then sequenced. Isolating CD4+ T cells followed more than eight days of culture. Previously uninfected by SARS-CoV-2, the vaccine recipients also showed negative nucleocapsid antibodies. IL-2 medium took the place of half the medium on both days 3 and 7. The method was immunoSEQ multiplex PCR; TCRdb's version includes in-frame clones alone and lacks a portion of them. This sample has about 65,000 clones; roughly three quarters occur once, and the top ten carry around 3%. To note about this clone: Its antigen is unidentified.

This CDR3 comprises 15 residues. The germline gives CDR1 SGHTA, CDR2 FQGNSA. The ends were cut back, 5 bases at V and 0 bases at J, with 11 bases in the middle. The clonotype originates from a human donor who received a COVID-19 vaccine. The gene calls are TRBV7-2 and TRBJ2-1, with no clear D. Material: CD4+ T cells from PBMCs cultured with HCoV-NL63 spike peptides, obtained before COVID-19 vaccination. The CDR3, as DNA: TGTGCCAGCAGCCCTAATGTGCCCTCCTACAATGAGCAGTTCTTC. Its protein is CASSPNVPSYNEQFF.